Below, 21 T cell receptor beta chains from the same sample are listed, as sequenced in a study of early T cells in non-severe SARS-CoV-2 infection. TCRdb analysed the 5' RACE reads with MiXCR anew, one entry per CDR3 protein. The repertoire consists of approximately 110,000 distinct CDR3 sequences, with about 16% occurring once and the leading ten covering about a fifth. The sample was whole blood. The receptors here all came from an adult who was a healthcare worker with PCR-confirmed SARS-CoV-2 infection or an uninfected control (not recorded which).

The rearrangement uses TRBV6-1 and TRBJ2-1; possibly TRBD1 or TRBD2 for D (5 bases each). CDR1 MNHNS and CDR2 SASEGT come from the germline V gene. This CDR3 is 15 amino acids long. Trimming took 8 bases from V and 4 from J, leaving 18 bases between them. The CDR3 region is CASGGRKAIYNEQFF. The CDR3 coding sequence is TGTGCCAGCGGGGGTAGAAAGGCTATTTACAATGAGCAGTTCTTC.

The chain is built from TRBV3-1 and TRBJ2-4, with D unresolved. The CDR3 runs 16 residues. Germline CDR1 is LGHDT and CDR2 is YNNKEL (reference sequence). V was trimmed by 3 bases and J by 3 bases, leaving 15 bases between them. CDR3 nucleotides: TGTGCCAGCAGCCAGGCATTATTGTCAGGCAAAAACATTCAGTACTTC. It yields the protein CASSQALLSGKNIQYF.

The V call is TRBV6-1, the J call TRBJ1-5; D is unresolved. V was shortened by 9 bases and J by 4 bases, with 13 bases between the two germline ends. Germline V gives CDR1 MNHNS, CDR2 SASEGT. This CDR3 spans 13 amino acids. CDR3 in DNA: TGTGCCAGTGATATACAGCCAAATCAGCCCCAGCATTTT. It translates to CASDIQPNQPQHF.

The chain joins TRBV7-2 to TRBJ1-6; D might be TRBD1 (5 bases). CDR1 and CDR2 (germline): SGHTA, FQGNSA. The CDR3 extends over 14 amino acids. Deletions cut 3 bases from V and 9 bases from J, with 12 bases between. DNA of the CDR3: TGTGCCAGCAGCTTGGGGCCATCGGGTTCACCCCTCCACTTT. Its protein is CASSLGPSGSPLHF.

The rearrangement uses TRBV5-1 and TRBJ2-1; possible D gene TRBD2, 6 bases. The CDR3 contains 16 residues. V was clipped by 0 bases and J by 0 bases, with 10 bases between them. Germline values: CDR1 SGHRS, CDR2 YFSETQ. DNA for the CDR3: TGCGCCAGCAGCTTGGCCGCGGGGAACTCCTACAATGAGCAGTTCTTC. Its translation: CASSLAAGNSYNEQFF.

The CDR3 region has the DNA TGCGCCAGCTATGAGGGGGCGAACACCGGGGAGCTGTTTTTT. This encodes CASYEGANTGELFF. This sequence joins TRBV5-1 and TRBJ2-2, with D tentatively TRBD1 (6 bases). The V end was cut by 7 bases, the J end by 0 bases, with 10 bases between. The CDR3 has 14 residues. Germline CDR1 and CDR2: SGHRS and YFSETQ.

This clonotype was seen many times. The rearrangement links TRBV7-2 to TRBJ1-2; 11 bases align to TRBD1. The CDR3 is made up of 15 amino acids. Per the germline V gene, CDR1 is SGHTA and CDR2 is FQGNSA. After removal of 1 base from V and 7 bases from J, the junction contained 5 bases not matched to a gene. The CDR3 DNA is TGTGCCAGCAGCTTAGATGCGGGACAGGGGGGTGGCTACACCTTC. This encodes CASSLDAGQGGGYTF. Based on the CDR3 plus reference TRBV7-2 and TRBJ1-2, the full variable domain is GAGVSQSPSNKVTEKGKDVELRCDPISGHTALYWYRQSLGQGLEFLIYFQGNSAPDKSGLPSDRFSAERTGGSVSTLTIQRTQQEDSAVYLCASSLDAGQGGGYTFGSGTRLTVV.

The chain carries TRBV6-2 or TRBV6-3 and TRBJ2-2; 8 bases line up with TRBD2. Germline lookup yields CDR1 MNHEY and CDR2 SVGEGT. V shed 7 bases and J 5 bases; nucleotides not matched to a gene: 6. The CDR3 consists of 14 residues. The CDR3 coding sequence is TGTGCCAGCAACGGAGCGGGGGAAACCGGGGAGCTGTTTTTT. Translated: CASNGAGETGELFF.

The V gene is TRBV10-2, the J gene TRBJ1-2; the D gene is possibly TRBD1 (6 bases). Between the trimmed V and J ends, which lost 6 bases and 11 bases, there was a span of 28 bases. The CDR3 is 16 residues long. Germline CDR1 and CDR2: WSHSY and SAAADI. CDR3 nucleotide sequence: TGCGCCAGCAGAGACTCGGACGCAGCGGGGGCCGTAGGTTACACCTTC. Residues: CASRDSDAAGAVGYTF.

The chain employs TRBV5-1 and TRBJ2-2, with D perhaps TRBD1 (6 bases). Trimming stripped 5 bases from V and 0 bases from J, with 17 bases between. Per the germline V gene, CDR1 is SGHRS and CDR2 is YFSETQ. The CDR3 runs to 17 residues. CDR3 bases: TGCGCCAGCAGTTTTGCACCCGGACAGTCGAACACCGGGGAGCTGTTTTTT. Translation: CASSFAPGQSNTGELFF.

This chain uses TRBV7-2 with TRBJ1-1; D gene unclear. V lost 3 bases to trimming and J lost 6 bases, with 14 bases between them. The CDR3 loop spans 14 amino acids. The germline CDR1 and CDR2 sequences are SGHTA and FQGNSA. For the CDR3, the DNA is TGTGCCAGCAGCTTCGCCCCGGGGTGGGCTGAAGCTTTCTTT. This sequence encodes CASSFAPGWAEAFF.

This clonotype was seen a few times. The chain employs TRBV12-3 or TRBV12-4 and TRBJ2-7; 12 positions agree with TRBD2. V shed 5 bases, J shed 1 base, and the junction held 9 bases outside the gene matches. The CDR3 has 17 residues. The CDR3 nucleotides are TGTGCCAGCAGTCCTCTAGCGGGGGGGGCCCGATCCTACGAGCAGTACTTC. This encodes CASSPLAGGARSYEQYF.

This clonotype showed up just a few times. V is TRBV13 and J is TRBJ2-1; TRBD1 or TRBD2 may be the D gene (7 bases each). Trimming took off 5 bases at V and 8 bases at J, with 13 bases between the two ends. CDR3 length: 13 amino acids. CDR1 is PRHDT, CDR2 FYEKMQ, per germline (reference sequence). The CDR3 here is CASSPRGGDEQFF. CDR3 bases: TGTGCCAGCAGCCCCAGGGGGGGGGATGAGCAGTTCTTC.

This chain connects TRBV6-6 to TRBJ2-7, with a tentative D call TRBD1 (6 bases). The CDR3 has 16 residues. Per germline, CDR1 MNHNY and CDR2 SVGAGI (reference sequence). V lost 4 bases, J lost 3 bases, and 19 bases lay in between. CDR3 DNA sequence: TGTGCCAGCAGTTCTCGGGGATGGGGGCAGGACTACGAGCAGTACTTC. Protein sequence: CASSSRGWGQDYEQYF.

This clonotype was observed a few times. The CDR3 reads CASSLAASGGTDTQYF. DNA for the CDR3: TGTGCCAGCAGCTTGGCGGCTAGCGGGGGCACAGATACGCAGTATTTT. The rearrangement uses TRBV5-5 and TRBJ2-3; 9 nucleotides line up with TRBD2. Germline CDR1 reads SGHKS; CDR2 reads YYEKEE (reference sequence). This CDR3 region has 16 residues. J lost 1 base, V lost 0 bases, and 3 bases had no gene match.

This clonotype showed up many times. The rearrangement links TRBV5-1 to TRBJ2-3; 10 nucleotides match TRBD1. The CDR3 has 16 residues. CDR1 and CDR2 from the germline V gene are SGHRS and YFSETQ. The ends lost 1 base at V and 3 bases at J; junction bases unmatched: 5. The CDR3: CASSLPGQGTTDTQYF. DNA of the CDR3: TGCGCCAGCAGCTTGCCGGGACAGGGGACAACAGATACGCAGTATTTT.

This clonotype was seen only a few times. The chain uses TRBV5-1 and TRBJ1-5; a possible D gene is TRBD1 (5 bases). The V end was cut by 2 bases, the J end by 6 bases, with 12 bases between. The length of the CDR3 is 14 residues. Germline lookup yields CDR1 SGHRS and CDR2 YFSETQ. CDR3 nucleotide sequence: TGCGCCAGCAGCTTTAGTGGGGGAAGTCAGCCCCAGCATTTT. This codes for CASSFSGGSQPQHF.

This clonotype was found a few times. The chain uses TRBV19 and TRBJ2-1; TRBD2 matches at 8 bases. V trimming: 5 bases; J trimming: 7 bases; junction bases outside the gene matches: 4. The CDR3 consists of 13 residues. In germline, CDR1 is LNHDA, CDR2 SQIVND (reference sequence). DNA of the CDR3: TGTGCCAGTAGTGCGGGGGGCCGGAATGAGCAGTTCTTC. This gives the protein CASSAGGRNEQFF.

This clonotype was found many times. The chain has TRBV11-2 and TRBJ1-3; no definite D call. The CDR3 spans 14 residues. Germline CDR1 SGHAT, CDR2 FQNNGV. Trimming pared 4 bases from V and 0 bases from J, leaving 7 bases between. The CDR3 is CASSSDYSGNTIYF. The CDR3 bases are TGTGCCAGCAGCTCAGATTACTCTGGAAACACCATATATTTT.

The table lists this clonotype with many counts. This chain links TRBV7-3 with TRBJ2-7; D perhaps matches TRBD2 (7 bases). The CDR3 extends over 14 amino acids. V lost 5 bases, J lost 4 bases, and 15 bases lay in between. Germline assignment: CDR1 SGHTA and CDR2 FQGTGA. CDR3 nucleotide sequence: TGTGCCAGCAGCCCCGCAGCGGGGACATACGAGCAGTACTTC. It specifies CASSPAAGTYEQYF.

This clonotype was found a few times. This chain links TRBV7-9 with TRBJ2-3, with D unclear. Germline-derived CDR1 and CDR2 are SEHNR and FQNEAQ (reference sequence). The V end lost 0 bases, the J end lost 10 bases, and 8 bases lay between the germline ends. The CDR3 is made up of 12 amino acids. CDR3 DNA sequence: TGTGCCAGCAGCTTAGCCCAAGCAGCGCAGTATTTT. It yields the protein CASSLAQAAQYF.